A selection of T cell receptor beta chains follows, all from one sample in a study of human T cells and chemical hapten exposure. TCRdb reprocessed the RACE reads with MiXCR, giving one entry per CDR3 protein. The table shows fewer than 95,000 distinct CDR3 sequences, with 8% to 11% occurring only once. The source material was whole blood, sampled in connection with sensitization to the hapten diphenylcyclopropenone (DPC). These receptors were obtained from a man in his forties with alopecia areata. Some clones in this sample may be carry-over from other donors' samples. CDR3s include the opening cysteine and the closing phenylalanine or tryptophan. The D gene is left open where the match is weak. Clone size, where shown, is once, few, many, or a class for clones that have expanded.

d_call	v_call	cdr3_length	clone_size	j_call	cdr3_aa	cdr3_nt
-	TRBV10-3	15	-	TRBJ2-3	CAISGEADSTDTQYF	TGTGCCATCAGTGGAGAGGCAGACAGCACAGATACGCAGTATTTT
TRBD1	TRBV18	16	-	TRBJ1-1	CASSPPGQTFHTEAFF	TGTGCCAGCTCACCCCCGGGACAGACCTTTCACACTGAAGCTTTCTTT
-	TRBV9	16	-	TRBJ2-3	CASSVASREGTDTQYF	TGTGCCAGCAGCGTAGCTTCGAGGGAGGGCACAGATACGCAGTATTTT
-	TRBV14	11	-	TRBJ2-1	CASYPRNEQFF	TGTGCCAGCTACCCCCGTAATGAGCAGTTCTTC
TRBD2	TRBV5-5	14	few	TRBJ2-1	CASSLVGGRSEQFF	TGTGCCAGCAGCTTGGTTGGCGGGAGGAGTGAGCAGTTCTTC
-	TRBV5-1	15	-	TRBJ2-1	CASSLDGGSYNEQFF	TGCGCCAGCAGCTTGGACGGGGGCTCCTACAATGAGCAGTTCTTC
-	TRBV20-1	14	few	TRBJ2-3	CSAIHSDSSDTQYF	TGCAGTGCCATCCATAGCGACTCCTCCGATACGCAGTATTTT
TRBD1	TRBV29-1	12	many	TRBJ2-3	CSVRTGSDTQYF	TGCAGCGTTCGGACAGGGTCAGATACGCAGTATTTT
TRBD1	TRBV10-3	13	many	TRBJ1-5	CAISGQVDQPQHF	TGTGCCATCAGCGGACAGGTAGATCAGCCCCAGCATTTT
-	TRBV9	15	-	TRBJ1-2	CASSEAPSQNYGYTF	TGTGCCAGCAGCGAGGCCCCCTCCCAGAACTATGGCTACACCTTC
-	TRBV9	15	-	TRBJ2-7	CASSVEVAAPYEQYF	TGTGCCAGCAGCGTAGAGGTAGCGGCCCCCTACGAGCAGTACTTC
-	TRBV12-3/TRBV12-4	12	-	TRBJ2-7	CASSLRLGERYF	TGTGCCAGCAGTTTAAGGTTGGGGGAGCGGTACTTC
-	TRBV12-3/TRBV12-4	12	few	TRBJ2-7	CASSFRLLEQYF	TGTGCCAGCAGTTTTCGACTCCTGGAGCAGTACTTC
TRBD1	TRBV7-8	17	few	TRBJ1-4	CASSPTGGGGANEKLFF	TGTGCCAGCAGCCCGACAGGGGGCGGGGGAGCTAATGAAAAACTGTTTTTT
-	TRBV5-1	14	many	TRBJ2-1	CASSSPSRGNEQFF	TGCGCCAGCAGTTCCCCGTCCCGGGGGAATGAGCAGTTCTTC
TRBD2	TRBV6-2/TRBV6-3	16	-	TRBJ2-5	CASSYPLWAGAETQYF	TGTGCCAGCAGTTACCCTCTGTGGGCGGGAGCAGAGACCCAGTACTTC
TRBD1	TRBV5-1	14	many	TRBJ1-5	CASSLEGQRQPQHF	TGCGCCAGCAGCTTGGAGGGACAGAGGCAGCCCCAGCATTTT
TRBD1	TRBV7-9	16	few	TRBJ2-3	CASSSGTGTFLDTQYF	TGTGCCAGCAGTTCCGGGACAGGGACCTTCCTAGATACGCAGTATTTT
-	TRBV30	14	-	TRBJ2-7	CAWSLGRVDYEQYF	TGTGCCTGGAGTTTAGGGCGGGTTGACTACGAGCAGTACTTC
TRBD2	TRBV12-3/TRBV12-4	12	-	TRBJ2-1	CASGTSGNEQFF	TGTGCCAGCGGGACTAGCGGCAATGAGCAGTTCTTC
-	TRBV7-2	14	-	TRBJ1-2	CASSSYQGPYGYTF	TGTGCCAGCAGCTCCTATCAGGGACCCTATGGCTACACCTTC
-	TRBV11-3	17	-	TRBJ1-2	CASLNPPPQGGGYGYTF	TGTGCCAGCCTAAACCCCCCACCTCAGGGAGGTGGGTATGGCTACACCTTC
-	TRBV6-5	14	few	TRBJ1-1	CASSYSKGLTEAFF	TGTGCCAGCAGTTACTCGAAAGGGTTAACTGAAGCTTTCTTT
-	TRBV28	12	-	TRBJ2-7	CASSFRAYEQYF	TGTGCCAGCAGCTTCAGGGCCTACGAGCAGTACTTC
TRBD1	TRBV6-1	16	-	TRBJ1-1	CASSAGQGPLNTEAFF	TGTGCCAGCAGTGCGGGACAGGGGCCCCTGAACACTGAAGCTTTCTTT
-	TRBV5-4	13	-	TRBJ2-1	CASSSRDLNEQFF	TGTGCCAGCAGCAGCCGGGACCTCAATGAGCAGTTCTTC
-	TRBV7-8	14	-	TRBJ2-3	CASRQTTVTDTQYF	TGTGCCAGCAGACAAACGACAGTTACAGATACGCAGTATTTT
TRBD1	TRBV5-1	18	-	TRBJ2-2	CASSSRPGTGSNTGELFF	TGCGCCAGCAGCTCGCGTCCCGGGACAGGGTCAAACACCGGGGAGCTGTTTTTT
-	TRBV12-3/TRBV12-4	14	-	TRBJ1-6	CASSGGTYNSPLHF	TGTGCCAGCAGCGGGGGAACCTATAATTCACCCCTCCACTTT
TRBD1	TRBV9	14	few	TRBJ1-1	CASRTGTENTEAFF	TGTGCCAGCAGGACCGGGACAGAGAACACTGAAGCTTTCTTT
-	TRBV20-1	14	many	TRBJ1-1	CSAATWGLGTEAFF	TGCAGTGCTGCAACGTGGGGCTTGGGCACTGAAGCTTTCTTT
-	TRBV5-6	14	few	TRBJ1-1	CASSLGGSAREAFF	TGTGCCAGCAGCTTGGGGGGTAGCGCCCGCGAAGCTTTCTTT
-	TRBV19	14	many	TRBJ1-4	CATGGGSSNEKLFF	TGTGCCACCGGCGGAGGGTCATCAAATGAAAAACTGTTTTTT
-	TRBV30	16	-	TRBJ1-5	CAWRDKVPFFNQPQHF	TGTGCCTGGAGGGACAAGGTTCCATTTTTCAATCAGCCCCAGCATTTT
TRBD1	TRBV7-9	14	few	TRBJ2-7	CASSLDGTGYEQYF	TGTGCCAGCAGCTTAGACGGGACAGGGTACGAGCAGTACTTC
-	TRBV6-5	15	many	TRBJ1-5	CASSRTVNSNQPQHF	TGTGCCAGCAGCCGGACAGTCAATAGCAATCAGCCCCAGCATTTT
-	TRBV20-1	15	many	TRBJ2-3	CSARGPGGTTDTQYF	TGCAGTGCTAGAGGTCCCGGTGGGACCACAGATACGCAGTATTTT
TRBD1	TRBV6-6	14	few	TRBJ2-2	CASSPGQVTGELFF	TGTGCCAGCAGTCCCGGACAGGTCACCGGGGAGCTGTTTTTT
TRBD2	TRBV6-2/TRBV6-3	14	-	TRBJ2-1	CASRTGTSGSEQFF	TGTGCCAGCAGGACCGGGACTAGCGGGAGTGAGCAGTTCTTC
TRBD2	TRBV10-3	14	-	TRBJ2-3	CAIRTSGSPDTQYF	TGTGCCATCAGAACTAGCGGGAGCCCAGATACGCAGTATTTT
-	TRBV5-1	12	many	TRBJ2-5	CASSLGQETQYF	TGCGCCAGCAGCTTGGGACAAGAGACCCAGTACTTC
-	TRBV29-1	14	-	TRBJ2-4	CSVRATLAKNIQYF	TGCAGCGTTAGGGCCACACTAGCCAAAAACATTCAGTACTTC
TRBD2	TRBV7-2	15	-	TRBJ2-5	CASSLVAGGRETQYF	TGTGCCAGCAGCTTAGTGGCGGGGGGGAGAGAGACCCAGTACTTC
TRBD2	TRBV7-9	17	few	TRBJ2-1	CASSLGGLAVSYNEQFF	TGTGCCAGCAGCTTAGGGGGACTAGCGGTCTCCTACAATGAGCAGTTCTTC
TRBD2	TRBV6-2/TRBV6-3	19	few	TRBJ2-1	CASSQRVGGRARTYNEQFF	TGTGCCAGCAGCCAGCGGGTCGGCGGGAGGGCCAGGACCTACAATGAGCAGTTCTTC
-	TRBV7-6	15	many	TRBJ2-1	CASSIAAAGYNEQFF	TGTGCCAGCAGCATAGCCGCCGCCGGCTACAATGAGCAGTTCTTC
-	TRBV28	17	-	TRBJ2-6	CASRPTTGLSGANVLTF	TGTGCCAGCAGGCCTACAACGGGTCTCTCTGGGGCCAACGTCCTGACTTTC
TRBD2	TRBV3-1	15	few	TRBJ2-1	CASSVGLAEINEQFF	TGTGCCAGCAGCGTGGGACTAGCGGAGATTAATGAGCAGTTCTTC
TRBD2	TRBV7-8	16	few	TRBJ2-5	CASSLGVAGDGKTQYF	TGTGCCAGCAGCTTAGGAGTAGCGGGAGACGGGAAGACCCAGTACTTC
-	TRBV4-3	17	few	TRBJ2-1	CASSQDVGWGSYNEQFF	TGCGCCAGCAGCCAAGATGTGGGGTGGGGCTCCTACAATGAGCAGTTCTTC
TRBD2	TRBV6-5	16	-	TRBJ2-4	CASVLAGGGAKNIQYF	TGTGCCAGCGTTCTAGCGGGAGGAGGGGCCAAAAACATTCAGTACTTC
-	TRBV20-1	15	-	TRBJ2-1	CSARDQGSALDEQFF	TGCAGTGCTAGAGATCAGGGGTCCGCTTTAGATGAGCAGTTCTTC
-	TRBV20-1	13	few	TRBJ2-7	CSASERVPYEQYF	TGCAGTGCTAGTGAGCGGGTTCCCTACGAGCAGTACTTC
-	TRBV7-3	14	-	TRBJ2-1	CASSPGGGYNEQFF	TGTGCCAGCAGCCCAGGGGGAGGTTACAATGAGCAGTTCTTC
-	TRBV7-9	17	many	TRBJ2-3	CASSFYLLAPSTDTQYF	TGTGCCAGCAGCTTTTACCTTCTAGCGCCGAGCACAGATACGCAGTATTTT
-	TRBV12-3/TRBV12-4	14	few	TRBJ2-5	CASSFPQTPETQYF	TGTGCCAGCAGTTTTCCTCAGACCCCAGAGACCCAGTACTTC
-	TRBV6-5	13	-	TRBJ2-5	CASSNGGLETQYF	TGTGCCAGCAGCAACGGGGGCCTGGAGACCCAGTACTTC
-	TRBV5-8	13	-	TRBJ2-1	CASSLTGYNEQFF	TGTGCCAGCAGCTTGACAGGATACAATGAGCAGTTCTTC
-	TRBV7-6	14	-	TRBJ2-7	CASSLRDSPYEQYF	TGTGCCAGCAGCTTACGCGACAGTCCCTACGAGCAGTACTTC